What follows are 24 T cell receptor beta chains derived from one specimen sequenced in a study of T cells in Graves' hyperthyroidism and ophthalmopathy. RNA transcripts were the template for amplifying TCR beta CDR3 regions. The HTBI set primed first-round TCR CDR3 RT-PCR. From the multiplex PCR reads, TCRdb called clonotypes with MiXCR, one entry per CDR3 protein. The sample has around 440,000 distinct CDR3 sequences, around a sixth seen once. Sequences were obtained from blood. The receptors originated from a woman aged 18-29 years with Graves' hyperthyroidism.

This clonotype was seen at least ten times. The rearrangement joins TRBV20-1 to TRBJ2-4; D possibly matches TRBD1 or TRBD2 (5 bases each). The CDR3 totals 14 residues. CDR1 is DFQATT and CDR2 is SNEGSKA in the germline V gene (reference sequence). The germline V and J ends were trimmed by 5 bases and 2 bases, with 13 bases remaining between them. The CDR3 loop is CSALVWGSKNIQYF. The CDR3 nucleotides are TGCAGTGCTCTGGTTTGGGGGTCCAAAAACATTCAGTACTTC.

This clonotype was observed at least ten times. The CDR3 spells CASSLTLLQANEQFF. Written as DNA, the CDR3 is TGTGCCAGCAGCTTAACCCTGCTACAGGCCAATGAGCAGTTCTTC. The chain carries TRBV7-2 and TRBJ2-1; TRBD1 might be the D (5 bases). Trimming cost V 2 bases and J 6 bases, with 14 bases left between them. The germline gives CDR1 SGHTA, CDR2 FQGNSA. This CDR3 comprises 15 residues.

This clonotype was detected many times. The chain combines TRBV6-2 or TRBV6-3 with TRBJ2-6, with D tentatively TRBD1 (6 bases). Trimming removed 2 bases at V and 2 bases at J, with 10 bases between. Germline assignment: CDR1 MNHEY and CDR2 SVGEGT. The CDR3 consists of 16 residues. CDR3 loop: CASSYRTGTGANVLTF. Here the CDR3 DNA reads TGTGCCAGCAGTTACAGAACAGGGACTGGGGCCAACGTCCTGACTTTC.

This clonotype occurred a few times. This rearrangement joins TRBV27 to TRBJ2-7; the D gene is possibly TRBD2 (5 bases). In germline, CDR1 is MNHEY, CDR2 SMNVEV (reference sequence). CDR3 length equals 15 residues. V was pared by 2 bases and J by 3 bases, with 14 bases between. CDR3 coding DNA: TGTGCCAGCAGTTTACAGTCGGGAACCCACTACGAGCAGTACTTC. Its protein is CASSLQSGTHYEQYF.

This clonotype turned up a few times. The chain recombines TRBV4-3 with TRBJ2-2, with D maybe TRBD1 (5 bases). CDR1 LGHNA and CDR2 YSLEER come from the germline V gene. The V end lost 6 bases, the J end lost 2 bases, and 10 bases lay between the germline ends. The CDR3 consists of 14 residues. The DNA for the CDR3 is TGCGCCAGCAGTGTAGGGGATAACACCGGGGAGCTGTTTTTT. This encodes CASSVGDNTGELFF.

This clonotype was observed a handful of times. The gene calls are TRBV25-1 and TRBJ1-5, with D possibly TRBD1 on 6 matching bases. The CDR3 is 15 residues long. In germline, CDR1 is MGHDK, CDR2 SYGVNS. V lost 1 base, J lost 5 bases, and 12 bases lay in between. The CDR3 nucleotides are TGTGCCAGCAGTGAATTCTGGGGGGCCGATCAGCCCCAGCATTTT. Translation: CASSEFWGADQPQHF.

This clonotype showed up many times. The genes are TRBV11-2 and TRBJ2-7; D tentatively reads TRBD1 or TRBD2 (5 bases each). The V gene's germline CDR1 is SGHAT and CDR2 FQNNGV. The CDR3 consists of 13 residues. V was pared by 1 base and J by 6 bases, with 10 bases between. The CDR3 reads CASSLGGTGEQYF. The CDR3 DNA follows: TGTGCCAGCAGCTTAGGAGGGACCGGCGAGCAGTACTTC.

This clonotype has a count of ten or more. This chain uses TRBV28 with TRBJ2-2; D uncertain. Germline V gene sequence: CDR1 MDHEN, CDR2 SYDVKM. The V end lost 3 bases, the J end lost 0 bases, and 17 bases lay between the germline ends. The CDR3 covers 18 residues. The CDR3 DNA reads TGTGCCAGCAGTTTGCTCGGCCTCGGGCAGCCGAACACCGGGGAGCTGTTTTTT. Protein sequence: CASSLLGLGQPNTGELFF. The whole variable domain, remainder taken from reference TRBV28 and TRBJ2-2, is DVKVTQSSRYLVKRTGEKVFLECVQDMDHENMFWYRQDPGLGLRLIYFSYDVKMKEKGDIPEGYSVSREKKERFSLILESASTNQTSMYLCASSLLGLGQPNTGELFFGEGSRLTVL.

This rearrangement joins TRBV20-1 to TRBJ1-4; D is perhaps TRBD1 (6 bases). The V end lost 4 bases, the J end lost 0 bases, and 12 bases lay between the germline ends. This CDR3 spans 15 amino acids. Germline loops: CDR1 DFQATT, CDR2 SNEGSKA (reference sequence). The CDR3 bases are TGCAGTGCTAAGGGCAGGGGAGCAACTAATGAAAAACTGTTTTTT. This sequence encodes CSAKGRGATNEKLFF.

This clonotype was seen a handful of times. The chain joins TRBV14 to TRBJ2-7; 10 bases are shared with TRBD2. V lost 1 base to trimming and J lost 4 bases; unmatched junction nucleotides: 4. Germline V gene data show CDR1 as SGHDN and CDR2 as FVKESK. This CDR3 is 15 amino acids long. CDR3 loop: CASSQGGSGRYEQYF. CDR3 coding DNA: TGTGCCAGCAGCCAAGGGGGTAGCGGGAGGTACGAGCAGTACTTC. Variable domain in full (rest from reference TRBV14 and TRBJ2-7): EAGVTQFPSHSVIEKGQTVTLRCDPISGHDNLYWYRRVMGKEIKFLLHFVKESKQDESGMPNNRFLAERTGGTYSTLKVQPAELEDSGVYFCASSQGGSGRYEQYFGPGTRLTVT.

This clonotype was picked up a small number of times. The V gene is TRBV7-8, the J gene TRBJ2-1; 14 nucleotides match TRBD2. Germline-derived CDR1 and CDR2 are SGHVS and FQNEAQ. The CDR3 contains 18 residues. After removal of 5 bases from V and 1 base from J, the junction contained 7 bases not matched to a gene. The CDR3, as DNA: TGTGCCAGCAGCCGGGGACTAGCGGGAGATGTATCCTACAATGAGCAGTTCTTC. Amino acids: CASSRGLAGDVSYNEQFF.

There are many counts of this clonotype. CDR3 in amino acids: CASSSGAGGLETQYF. The CDR3 DNA is TGTGCCAGCAGTTCGGGAGCGGGAGGATTGGAGACCCAGTACTTC. V usage is TRBV28 and J usage is TRBJ2-5; TRBD2 matches at 9 bases. Germline CDR1 reads MDHEN; CDR2 reads SYDVKM. The CDR3 contains 15 residues. The ends lost 4 bases at V and 5 bases at J; junction bases unmatched: 8.

This clonotype was counted a few times. The gene calls are TRBV19 and TRBJ2-7; 8 nucleotides agree with TRBD1. CDR1 and CDR2 (germline): LNHDA, SQIVND (reference sequence). With V trimmed by 5 bases and J by 5 bases, 14 bases remained unmatched. The CDR3 sequence is 16 residues long. CDR3: CASSRQGLGSTDEQYF. DNA for the CDR3: TGTGCCAGTAGTCGACAGGGGCTCGGGTCAACGGACGAGCAGTACTTC.

This clonotype was detected ten times or more. The DNA of the CDR3 is TGCGCCAGCAGCCAAGATTGGGACAGCTACACGAACACTGAAGCTTTCTTT. Amino acids: CASSQDWDSYTNTEAFF. The J gene is TRBJ1-1, the V gene TRBV4-3; 7 bases fit TRBD1. Germline V gene data show CDR1 as LGHNA and CDR2 as YSLEER. Trimming took 0 bases from V and 1 from J; bases not matched to a gene: 8. The CDR3 is 17 amino acids.

This clonotype has at least ten counts. This chain connects TRBV27 to TRBJ2-2; TRBD2 agrees at 11 bases. With V trimmed by 3 bases and J by 6 bases, 0 bases remained unmatched. The CDR3 sequence is 14 residues long. Germline V lookup: CDR1 MNHEY, CDR2 SMNVEV (reference sequence). In DNA, the CDR3 is TGTGCCAGCAGTTTTAGCGGGAGGGCCGGGGAGCTGTTTTTT. Translation: CASSFSGRAGELFF.

In this sample, this clonotype turned up many times. This chain links TRBV20-1 with TRBJ2-7; D is possibly TRBD2 (6 bases). V was shortened by 5 bases and J by 0 bases, with 17 bases between the two germline ends. CDR1 DFQATT and CDR2 SNEGSKA come from the germline V gene (reference sequence). The CDR3 extends over 15 amino acids. Written as DNA, the CDR3 is TGCAGTGCTTGGGGGGAAGCGGAGAGCTCCTACGAGCAGTACTTC. Translating it yields CSAWGEAESSYEQYF.

Worth noting for this clonotype: A single base separates this from a much larger clone, so it may be a read error. The genes are TRBV28 and TRBJ2-7; D is undetermined. This CDR3 spans 16 amino acids. Trimming took 2 bases from V and 2 from J, leaving 16 bases between them. Per the germline V gene, CDR1 is MDHEN and CDR2 is SYDVKM. The CDR3 loop is CASSLRFIKHPYEQYF. CDR3 nucleotide sequence: TGTGCCAGCAGTTTAAGGTTCATCAAACACCCCTACGAGCAGTACTTC.

This clonotype was found a few times. V is TRBV4-1 and J is TRBJ1-2; D is uncertain. Germline-derived CDR1 and CDR2 are MGHRA and YSYEKL. Trimming took 5 bases from V and 6 from J, leaving 7 bases between them. The CDR3 sequence is 11 residues long. This CDR3 is CASSTLNGYTF. The CDR3 DNA reads TGCGCCAGCAGCACCCTCAATGGCTACACCTTC.

This clonotype was detected many times. The chain carries TRBV3-1 and TRBJ1-1; D might be TRBD1 (6 bases). Germline assignment: CDR1 LGHDT and CDR2 YNNKEL (reference sequence). V lost 1 base, J lost 0 bases, and 12 bases lay in between. This CDR3 has 16 amino acids. CDR3 sequence (DNA): TGTGCCAGCAGCCAAGGGGGAGGGGACATGAACACTGAAGCTTTCTTT. Its translation: CASSQGGGDMNTEAFF.

This clonotype was picked up one time. A clone one base away is much larger, so this may be a read error. CDR3 region: CATRDGHRQEAQYF. CDR3 DNA: TGTGCCACCAGAGATGGGCACAGACAAGAGGCCCAGTACTTC. The chain couples TRBV15 to TRBJ2-5; D gene ambiguous. This CDR3 comprises 14 residues. Germline CDR1 LNHNV, CDR2 YYDKDF (reference sequence).

This clonotype was seen ten or more times. This chain joins TRBV3-1 and TRBJ2-7, with 8 positions matching TRBD1. This CDR3 spans 14 amino acids. Germline V gives CDR1 LGHDT, CDR2 YNNKEL (reference sequence). Losses at the gene ends were 1 base for V and 3 bases for J; bases not matched to a gene: 2. CDR3 loop: CASSQGQGLYEQYF. CDR3 bases: TGTGCCAGCAGCCAAGGACAGGGGCTCTACGAGCAGTACTTC.

This clonotype was detected many times. The genes are TRBV10-3 and TRBJ2-7; D is perhaps TRBD1 (6 bases). The CDR3 sequence is 15 residues long. Trimming removed 7 bases at V and 6 bases at J, with 22 bases between. Germline CDR1 is ENHRY and CDR2 is SYGVKD. The CDR3 loop is CAITANPASGAEQYF. The CDR3, as DNA: TGTGCCATCACAGCCAATCCTGCCTCAGGGGCCGAGCAGTACTTC.

This clonotype was observed at least ten times. The rearrangement links TRBV7-9 to TRBJ2-1; D ambiguous. Per the germline V gene, CDR1 is SEHNR and CDR2 is FQNEAQ (reference sequence). The CDR3 sequence is 15 residues long. The V end lost 0 bases, the J end lost 0 bases, and 6 bases lay between the germline ends. The CDR3 nucleotides are TGTGCCAGCAGCTTAGCGGGGATCTCCTACAATGAGCAGTTCTTC. It specifies CASSLAGISYNEQFF.

This clonotype was observed a few times. The CDR3 spells CSVEDPTESSYNSPLHF. CDR3 bases: TGCAGCGTTGAAGATCCCACGGAGAGCTCCTATAATTCACCCCTCCACTTT. The chain carries TRBV29-1 and TRBJ1-6; D is unclear. Looked up from germline, CDR1 is SQVTM and CDR2 is ANQGSEA. V was shortened by 0 bases and J by 0 bases, with 12 bases between the two germline ends. The CDR3 spans 17 residues.